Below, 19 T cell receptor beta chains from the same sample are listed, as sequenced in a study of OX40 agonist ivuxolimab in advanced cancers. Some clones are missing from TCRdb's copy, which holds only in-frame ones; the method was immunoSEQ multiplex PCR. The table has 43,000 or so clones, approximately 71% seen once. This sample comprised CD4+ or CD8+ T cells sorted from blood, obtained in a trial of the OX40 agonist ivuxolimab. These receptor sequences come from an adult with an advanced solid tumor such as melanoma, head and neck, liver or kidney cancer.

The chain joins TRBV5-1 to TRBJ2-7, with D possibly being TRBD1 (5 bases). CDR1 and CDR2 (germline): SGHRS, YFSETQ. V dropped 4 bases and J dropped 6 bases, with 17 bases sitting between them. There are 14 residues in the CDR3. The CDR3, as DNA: TGCGCCAGCAGCCAGGGTCGGGTTAGTGGCGAGCAGTACTTC. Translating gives CASSQGRVSGEQYF.

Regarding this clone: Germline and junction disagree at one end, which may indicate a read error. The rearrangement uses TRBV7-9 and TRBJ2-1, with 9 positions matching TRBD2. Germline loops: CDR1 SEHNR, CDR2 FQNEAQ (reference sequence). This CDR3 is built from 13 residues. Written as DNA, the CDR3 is TGTGCAAGCAGGCGGGAGGGAAACAATGAGCAGTTCTTC. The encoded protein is CASRREGNNEQFF. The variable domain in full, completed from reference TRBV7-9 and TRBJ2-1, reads DTGVSQNPRHKITKRGQNVTFRCDPISEHNRLYWYRQTLGQGPEFLTYFQNEAQLEKSRLLSDRFSAERPKGSFSTLEIQRTEQGDSAMYLCASRREGNNEQFFGPGTRLTVL.

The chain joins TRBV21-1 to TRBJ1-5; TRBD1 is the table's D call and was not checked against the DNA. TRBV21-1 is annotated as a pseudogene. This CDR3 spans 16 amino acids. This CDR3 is CASSSPWQGSDQPQHF. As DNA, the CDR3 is TGTGCCAGCTCCTCCCCGTGGCAGGGGTCGGATCAGCCCCAGCATTTT.

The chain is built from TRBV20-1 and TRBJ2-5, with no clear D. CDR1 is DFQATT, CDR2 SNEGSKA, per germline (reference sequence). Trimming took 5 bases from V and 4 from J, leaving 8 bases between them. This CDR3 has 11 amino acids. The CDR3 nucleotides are TGCAGTGCTTCCGGCGTAGAGACCCAGTACTTC. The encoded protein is CSASGVETQYF.

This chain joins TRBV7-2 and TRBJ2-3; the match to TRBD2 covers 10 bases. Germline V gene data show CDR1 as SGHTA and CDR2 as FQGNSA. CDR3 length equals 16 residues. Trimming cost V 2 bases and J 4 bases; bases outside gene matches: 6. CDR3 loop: CASSLKRGGVADTQYF. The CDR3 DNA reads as TGTGCCAGCAGCTTAAAGCGGGGGGGGGTCGCAGATACGCAGTATTTT.

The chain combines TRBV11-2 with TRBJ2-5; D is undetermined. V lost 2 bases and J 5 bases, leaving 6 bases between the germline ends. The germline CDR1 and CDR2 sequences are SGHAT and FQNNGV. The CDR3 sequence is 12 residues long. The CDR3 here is CASSLLLETQYF. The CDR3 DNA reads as TGTGCCAGCAGCTTACTCCTGGAGACCCAGTACTTC.

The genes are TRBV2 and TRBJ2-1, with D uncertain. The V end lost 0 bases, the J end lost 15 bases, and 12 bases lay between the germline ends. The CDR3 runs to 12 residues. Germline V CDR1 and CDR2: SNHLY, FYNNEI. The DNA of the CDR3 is TGTGCCAGCAGTGAAGCCTCGGTGTTTTCGTTCTTC. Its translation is CASSEASVFSFF.

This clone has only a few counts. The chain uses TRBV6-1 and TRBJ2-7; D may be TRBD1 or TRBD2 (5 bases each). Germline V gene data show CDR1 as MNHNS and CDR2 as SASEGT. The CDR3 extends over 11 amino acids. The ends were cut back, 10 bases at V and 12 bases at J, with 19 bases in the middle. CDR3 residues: CATRRDEGPYF. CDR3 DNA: TGTGCCACGAGACGGGACGAAGGCCCGTACTTC.

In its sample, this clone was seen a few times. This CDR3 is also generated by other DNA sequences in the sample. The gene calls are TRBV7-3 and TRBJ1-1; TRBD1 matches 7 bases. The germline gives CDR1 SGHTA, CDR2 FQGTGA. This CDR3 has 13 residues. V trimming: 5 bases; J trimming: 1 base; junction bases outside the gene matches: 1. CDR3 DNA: TGTGCCAGCAGCCGGGACAGGAACACTGAAGCTTTCTTT. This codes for CASSRDRNTEAFF.

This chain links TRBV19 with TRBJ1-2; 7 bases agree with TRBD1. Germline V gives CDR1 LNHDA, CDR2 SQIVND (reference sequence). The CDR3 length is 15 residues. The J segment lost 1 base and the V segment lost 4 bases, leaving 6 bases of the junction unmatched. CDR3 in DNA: TGTGCCAGTAGTACGTTCAGGGGGAATAACTATGGCTACACCTTC. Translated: CASSTFRGNNYGYTF.

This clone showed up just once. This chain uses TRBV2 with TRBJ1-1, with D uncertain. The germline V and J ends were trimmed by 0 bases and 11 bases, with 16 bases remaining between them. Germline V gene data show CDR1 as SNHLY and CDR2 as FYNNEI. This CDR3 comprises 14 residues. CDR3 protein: CASSEARSARVAFF. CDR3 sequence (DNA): TGTGCCAGCAGTGAAGCGAGGTCAGCCAGAGTGGCTTTCTTT. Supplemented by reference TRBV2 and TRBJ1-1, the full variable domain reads EPEVTQTPSHQVTQMGQEVILRCVPISNHLYFYWYRQILGQKVEFLVSFYNNEISEKSEIFDDQFSVERPDGSNFTLKIRSTKLEDSAMYFCASSEARSARVAFFGQGTRLTVV.

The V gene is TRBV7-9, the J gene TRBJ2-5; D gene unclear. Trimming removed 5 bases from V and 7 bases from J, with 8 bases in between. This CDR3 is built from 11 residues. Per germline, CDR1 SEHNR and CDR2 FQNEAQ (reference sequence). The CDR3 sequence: CASSQEWTQYF. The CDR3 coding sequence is TGTGCCAGCAGCCAAGAGTGGACCCAGTACTTC.

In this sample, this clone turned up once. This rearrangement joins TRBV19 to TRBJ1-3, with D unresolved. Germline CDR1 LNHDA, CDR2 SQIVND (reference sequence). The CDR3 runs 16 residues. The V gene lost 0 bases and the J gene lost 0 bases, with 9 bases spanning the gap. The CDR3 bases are TGTGCCAGTAGTATAGATCTGCACAGCTCTGGAAACACCATATATTTT. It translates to CASSIDLHSSGNTIYF.

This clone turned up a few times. The CDR3 spells CASSSISGYNEQFF. The CDR3, as DNA: TGTGCCAGCAGCTCTATTAGCGGGTACAATGAGCAGTTCTTC. The chain links TRBV11-2 to TRBJ2-1; TRBD2 matches 7 bases. The length of the CDR3 is 14 residues. In germline, CDR1 is SGHAT, CDR2 FQNNGV. J was trimmed by 4 bases and V by 4 bases; bases with no gene match: 4.

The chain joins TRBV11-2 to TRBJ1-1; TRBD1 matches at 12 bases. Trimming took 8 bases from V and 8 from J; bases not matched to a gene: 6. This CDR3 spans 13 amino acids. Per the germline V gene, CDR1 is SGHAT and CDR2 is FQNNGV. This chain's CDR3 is CASGGGTGGEAFF. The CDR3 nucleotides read TGTGCCAGCGGAGGGGGGACAGGGGGCGAAGCTTTCTTT. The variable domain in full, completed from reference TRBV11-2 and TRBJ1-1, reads EAGVAQSPRYKIIEKRQSVAFWCNPISGHATLYWYQQILGQGPKLLIQFQNNGVVDDSQLPKDRFSAERLKGVDSTLKIQPAKLEDSAVYLCASGGGTGGEAFFGQGTRLTVV.

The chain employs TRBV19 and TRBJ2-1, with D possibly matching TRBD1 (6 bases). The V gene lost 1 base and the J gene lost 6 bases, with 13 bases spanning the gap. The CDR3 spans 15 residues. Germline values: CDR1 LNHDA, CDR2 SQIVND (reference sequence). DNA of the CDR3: TGTGCCAGTAGTATAGTGGGACAACTTACCAATGAGCAGTTCTTC. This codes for CASSIVGQLTNEQFF.

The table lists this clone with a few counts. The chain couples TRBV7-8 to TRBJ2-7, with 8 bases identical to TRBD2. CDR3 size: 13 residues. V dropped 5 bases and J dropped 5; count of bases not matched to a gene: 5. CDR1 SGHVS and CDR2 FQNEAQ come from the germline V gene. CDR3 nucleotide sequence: TGTGCCAGCAGCCCCGGGAGGGCCGACGAGCAGTACTTC. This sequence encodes CASSPGRADEQYF. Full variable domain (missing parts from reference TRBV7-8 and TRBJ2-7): GAGVSQSPRYKVAKRGQDVALRCDPISGHVSLFWYQQALGQGPEFLTYFQNEAQLDKSGLPSDRFFAERPEGSVSTLKIQRTQQEDSAVYLCASSPGRADEQYFGPGTRLTVT.

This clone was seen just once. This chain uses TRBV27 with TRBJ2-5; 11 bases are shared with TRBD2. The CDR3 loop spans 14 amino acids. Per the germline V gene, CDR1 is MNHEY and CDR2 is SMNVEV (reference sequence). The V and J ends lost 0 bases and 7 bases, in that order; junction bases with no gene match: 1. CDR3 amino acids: CASSLSGTSGTQYF. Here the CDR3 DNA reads TGTGCCAGCAGTTTATCCGGGACTAGCGGGACCCAGTACTTC.

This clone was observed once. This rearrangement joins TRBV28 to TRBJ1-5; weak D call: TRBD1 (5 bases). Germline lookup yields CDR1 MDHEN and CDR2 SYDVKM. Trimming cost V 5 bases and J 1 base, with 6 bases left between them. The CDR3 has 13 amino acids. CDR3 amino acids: CASSRDSNQPQHF. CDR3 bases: TGTGCCAGCAGTCGGGACAGCAATCAGCCCCAGCATTTT.